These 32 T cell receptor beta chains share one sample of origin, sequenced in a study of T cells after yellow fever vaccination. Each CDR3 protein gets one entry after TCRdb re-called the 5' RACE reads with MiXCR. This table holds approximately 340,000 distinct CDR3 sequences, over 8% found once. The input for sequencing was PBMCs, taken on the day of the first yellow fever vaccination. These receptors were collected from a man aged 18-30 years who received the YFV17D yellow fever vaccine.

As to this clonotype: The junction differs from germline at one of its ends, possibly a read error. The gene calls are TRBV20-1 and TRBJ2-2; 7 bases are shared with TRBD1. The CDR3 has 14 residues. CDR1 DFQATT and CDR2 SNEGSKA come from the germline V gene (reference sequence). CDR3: CSAMRQGNTGDLFF. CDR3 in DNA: TGCAGTGCTATGCGACAGGGAAACACCGGGGACCTGTTTTTT.

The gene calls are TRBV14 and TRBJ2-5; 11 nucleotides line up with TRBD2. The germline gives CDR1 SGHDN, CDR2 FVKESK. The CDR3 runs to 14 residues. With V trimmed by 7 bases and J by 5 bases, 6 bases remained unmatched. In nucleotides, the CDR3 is TGTGCCAGCACCCTACTAGCGGGGGTGGAGACCCAGTACTTC. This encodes CASTLLAGVETQYF.

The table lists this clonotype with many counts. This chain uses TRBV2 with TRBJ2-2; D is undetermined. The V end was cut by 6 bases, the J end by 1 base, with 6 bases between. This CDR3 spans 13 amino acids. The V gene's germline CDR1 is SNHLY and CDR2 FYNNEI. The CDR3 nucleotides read TGTGCCAGCAGCGCACAGAACACCGGGGAGCTGTTTTTT. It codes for CASSAQNTGELFF.

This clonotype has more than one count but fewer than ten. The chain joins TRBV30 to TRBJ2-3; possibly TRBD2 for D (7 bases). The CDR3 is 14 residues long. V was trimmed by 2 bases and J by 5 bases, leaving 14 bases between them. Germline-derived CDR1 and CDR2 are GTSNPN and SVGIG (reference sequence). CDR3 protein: CAWSRGGAEDTQYF. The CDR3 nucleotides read TGTGCCTGGAGTAGAGGGGGGGCCGAAGATACGCAGTATTTT. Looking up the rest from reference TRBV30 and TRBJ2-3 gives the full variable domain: SQTIHQWPATLVQPVGSPLSLECTVEGTSNPNLYWYRQAAGRGLQLLFYSVGIGQISSEVPQNLSASRPQDRQFILSSKKLLLSDSGFYLCAWSRGGAEDTQYFGPGTRLTVL.

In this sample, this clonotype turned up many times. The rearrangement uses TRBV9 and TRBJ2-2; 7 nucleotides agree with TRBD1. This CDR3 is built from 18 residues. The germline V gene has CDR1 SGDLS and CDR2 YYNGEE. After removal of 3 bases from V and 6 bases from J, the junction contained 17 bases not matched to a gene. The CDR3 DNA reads TGTGCCAGCAGCGACCCTCGGCAGGGGGTCACAGTGGCCGGGGAGCTGTTTTTT. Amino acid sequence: CASSDPRQGVTVAGELFF. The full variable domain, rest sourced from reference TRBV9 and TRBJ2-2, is DSGVTQTPKHLITATGQRVTLRCSPRSGDLSVYWYQQSLDQGLQFLIQYYNGEERAKGNILERFSAQQFPDLHSELNLSSLELGDSALYFCASSDPRQGVTVAGELFFGEGSRLTVL.

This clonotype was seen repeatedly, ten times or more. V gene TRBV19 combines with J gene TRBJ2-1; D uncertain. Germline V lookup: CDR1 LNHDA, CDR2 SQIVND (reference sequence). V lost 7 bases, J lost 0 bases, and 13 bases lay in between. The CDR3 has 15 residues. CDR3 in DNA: TGTGCCAGTAATCCCGGGTTAGACTCCTACAATGAGCAGTTCTTC. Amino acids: CASNPGLDSYNEQFF.

The DNA for the CDR3 is TGCAGTGCTAGAGTTCGGAGGACCCCTCGGGATACGCAGTATTTT. Residues: CSARVRRTPRDTQYF. This chain uses TRBV20-1 with TRBJ2-3, with D possibly being TRBD2 (5 bases). The CDR3 is made up of 15 amino acids. Between the trimmed V and J ends, which lost 1 base and 6 bases, there was a span of 17 bases. Germline CDR1 reads DFQATT; CDR2 reads SNEGSKA (reference sequence).

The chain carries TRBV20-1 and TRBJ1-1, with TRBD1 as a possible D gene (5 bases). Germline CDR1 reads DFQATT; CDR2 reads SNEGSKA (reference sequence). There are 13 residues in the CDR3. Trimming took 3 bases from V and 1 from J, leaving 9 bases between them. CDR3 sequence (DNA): TGCAGTGCTAGGTTGGACACGAACACTGAAGCTTTCTTT. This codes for CSARLDTNTEAFF.

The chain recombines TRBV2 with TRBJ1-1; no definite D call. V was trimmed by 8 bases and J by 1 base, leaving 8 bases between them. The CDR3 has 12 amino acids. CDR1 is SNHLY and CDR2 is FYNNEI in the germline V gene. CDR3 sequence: CASYIENTEAFF. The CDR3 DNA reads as TGTGCCAGCTATATAGAGAACACTGAAGCTTTCTTT.

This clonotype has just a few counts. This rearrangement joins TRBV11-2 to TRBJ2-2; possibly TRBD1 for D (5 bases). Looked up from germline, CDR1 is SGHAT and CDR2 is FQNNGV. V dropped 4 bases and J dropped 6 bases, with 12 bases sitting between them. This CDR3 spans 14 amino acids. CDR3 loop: CASSWGFGPGELFF. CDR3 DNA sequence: TGTGCCAGCAGCTGGGGCTTCGGCCCCGGGGAGCTGTTTTTT. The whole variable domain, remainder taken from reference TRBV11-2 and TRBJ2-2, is EAGVAQSPRYKIIEKRQSVAFWCNPISGHATLYWYQQILGQGPKLLIQFQNNGVVDDSQLPKDRFSAERLKGVDSTLKIQPAKLEDSAVYLCASSWGFGPGELFFGEGSRLTVL.

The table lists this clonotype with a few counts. The CDR3 DNA reads TGTGCCAGCAGGCCCACGGGGTTAGAGACCCAGTACTTC. Translated, it gives CASRPTGLETQYF. V is TRBV6-1 and J is TRBJ2-5; tentative D call: TRBD2 (5 bases). The CDR3 consists of 13 residues. Germline V gene sequence: CDR1 MNHNS, CDR2 SASEGT. V shed 6 bases and J shed 4 bases, with 12 bases lying between them.

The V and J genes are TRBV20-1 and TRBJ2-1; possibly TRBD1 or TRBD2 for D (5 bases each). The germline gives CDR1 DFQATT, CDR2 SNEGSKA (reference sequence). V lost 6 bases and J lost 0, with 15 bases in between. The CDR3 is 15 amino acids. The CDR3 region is CSAGTRVDSYNEQFF. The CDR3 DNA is TGCAGTGCAGGGACGCGGGTAGACTCCTACAATGAGCAGTTCTTC.

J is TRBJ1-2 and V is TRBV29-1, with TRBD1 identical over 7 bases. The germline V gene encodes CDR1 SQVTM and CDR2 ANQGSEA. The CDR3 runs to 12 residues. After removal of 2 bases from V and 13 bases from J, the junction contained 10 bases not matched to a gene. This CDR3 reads CSVELRQGASTF. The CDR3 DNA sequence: TGCAGCGTTGAACTTCGACAGGGCGCTAGCACCTTC.

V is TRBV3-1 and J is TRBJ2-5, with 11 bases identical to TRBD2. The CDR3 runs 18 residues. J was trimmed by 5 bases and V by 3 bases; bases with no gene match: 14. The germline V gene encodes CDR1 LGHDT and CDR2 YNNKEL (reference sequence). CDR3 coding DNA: TGTGCCAGCAGCCAGAGAATTAGCGGGGGGGCACAGTGGGAGACCCAGTACTTC. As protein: CASSQRISGGAQWETQYF.

The CDR3 DNA sequence: TGTGCCAGCAGCCAAGATATATGGGGCTACGAGCAGTACTTC. Protein product: CASSQDIWGYEQYF. The V call is TRBV4-2, the J call TRBJ2-7; unclear D gene. The ends were cut back, 0 bases at V and 3 bases at J, with 9 bases in the middle. The CDR3 sequence is 14 residues long. Germline CDR1 is LGHNA and CDR2 is YNFKEQ.

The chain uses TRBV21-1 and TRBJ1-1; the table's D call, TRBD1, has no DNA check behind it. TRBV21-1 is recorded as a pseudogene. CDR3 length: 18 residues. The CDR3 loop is CASSTDCRDRGRNTEAFF. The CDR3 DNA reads TGTGCCAGCAGCACCGACTGCCGGGACAGGGGTAGGAACACTGAAGCTTTCTTT.

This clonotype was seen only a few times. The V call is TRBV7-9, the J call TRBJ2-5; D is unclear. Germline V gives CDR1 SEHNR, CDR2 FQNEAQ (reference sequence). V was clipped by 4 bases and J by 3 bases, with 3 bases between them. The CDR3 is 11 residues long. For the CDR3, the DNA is TGTGCCAGCAGCTCCGAAGAGACCCAGTACTTC. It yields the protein CASSSEETQYF. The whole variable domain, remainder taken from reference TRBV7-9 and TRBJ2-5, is DTGVSQNPRHKITKRGQNVTFRCDPISEHNRLYWYRQTLGQGPEFLTYFQNEAQLEKSRLLSDRFSAERPKGSFSTLEIQRTEQGDSAMYLCASSSEETQYFGPGTRLLVL.

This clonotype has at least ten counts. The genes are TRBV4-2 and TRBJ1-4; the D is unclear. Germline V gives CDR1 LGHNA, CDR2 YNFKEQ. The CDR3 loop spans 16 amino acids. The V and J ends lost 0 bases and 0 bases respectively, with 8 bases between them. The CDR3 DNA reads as TGTGCCAGCAGCCAAGATTTTCAAGCAACTAATGAAAAACTGTTTTTT. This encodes CASSQDFQATNEKLFF.

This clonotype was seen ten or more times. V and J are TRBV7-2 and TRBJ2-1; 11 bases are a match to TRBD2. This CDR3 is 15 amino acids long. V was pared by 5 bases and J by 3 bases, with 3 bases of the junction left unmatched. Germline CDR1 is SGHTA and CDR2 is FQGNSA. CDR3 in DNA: TGTGCCAGCAGCACCGGGACTAGCGGCTACAATGAGCAGTTCTTC. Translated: CASSTGTSGYNEQFF.

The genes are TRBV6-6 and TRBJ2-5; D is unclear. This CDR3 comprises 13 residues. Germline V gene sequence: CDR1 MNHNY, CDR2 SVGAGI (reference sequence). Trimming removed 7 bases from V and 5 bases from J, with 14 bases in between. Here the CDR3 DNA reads TGTGCCAGCAACCCTGGCCAGGTTGAGACCCAGTACTTC. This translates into CASNPGQVETQYF.

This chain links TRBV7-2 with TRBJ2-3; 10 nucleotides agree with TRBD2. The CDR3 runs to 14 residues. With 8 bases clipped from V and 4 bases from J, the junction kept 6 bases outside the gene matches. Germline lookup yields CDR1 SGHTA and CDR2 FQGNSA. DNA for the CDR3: TGTGCCAGCCTGAGCGGGGGGGGGGCAGATACGCAGTATTTT. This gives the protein CASLSGGGADTQYF.

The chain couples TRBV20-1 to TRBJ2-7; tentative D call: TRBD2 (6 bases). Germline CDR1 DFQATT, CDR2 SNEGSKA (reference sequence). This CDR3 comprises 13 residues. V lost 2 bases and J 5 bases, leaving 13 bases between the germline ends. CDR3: CSARSGVGDEQYF. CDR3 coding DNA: TGCAGTGCTAGATCGGGGGTTGGCGACGAGCAGTACTTC.

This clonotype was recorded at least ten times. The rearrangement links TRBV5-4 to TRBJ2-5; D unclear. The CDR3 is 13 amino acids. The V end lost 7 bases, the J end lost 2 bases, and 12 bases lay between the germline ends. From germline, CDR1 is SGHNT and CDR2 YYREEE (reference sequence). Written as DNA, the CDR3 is TGTGCCAGCTCGCTTACAGAACAAGAGACCCAGTACTTC. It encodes CASSLTEQETQYF.

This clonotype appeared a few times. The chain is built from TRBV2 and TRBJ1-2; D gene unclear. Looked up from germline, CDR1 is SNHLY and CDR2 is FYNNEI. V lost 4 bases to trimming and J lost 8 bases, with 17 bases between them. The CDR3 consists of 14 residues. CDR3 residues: CASSVGRRVEGYTF. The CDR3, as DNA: TGTGCCAGCAGTGTTGGCAGGAGGGTAGAGGGCTACACCTTC.

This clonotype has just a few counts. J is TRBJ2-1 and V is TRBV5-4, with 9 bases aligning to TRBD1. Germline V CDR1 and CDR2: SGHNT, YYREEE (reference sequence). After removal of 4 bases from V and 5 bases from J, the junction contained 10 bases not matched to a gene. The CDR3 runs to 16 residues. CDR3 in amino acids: CASSATDRGLDNEQFF. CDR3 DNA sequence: TGTGCCAGCAGCGCCACGGACAGGGGTTTGGACAATGAGCAGTTCTTC.

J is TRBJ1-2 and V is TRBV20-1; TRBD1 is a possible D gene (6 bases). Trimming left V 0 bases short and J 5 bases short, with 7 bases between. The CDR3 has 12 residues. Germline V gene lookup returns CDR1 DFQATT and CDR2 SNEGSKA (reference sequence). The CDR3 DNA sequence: TGCAGTGCTAGAGAGGGGGCTTATGGCTACACCTTC. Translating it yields CSAREGAYGYTF.

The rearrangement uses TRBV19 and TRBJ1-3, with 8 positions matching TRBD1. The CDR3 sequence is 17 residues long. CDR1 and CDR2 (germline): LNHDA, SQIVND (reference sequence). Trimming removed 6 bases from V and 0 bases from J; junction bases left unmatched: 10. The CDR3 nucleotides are TGTGCCAGTAGGCCCCCCGGACAGGGAAGCTCTGGAAACACCATATATTTT. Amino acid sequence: CASRPPGQGSSGNTIYF.

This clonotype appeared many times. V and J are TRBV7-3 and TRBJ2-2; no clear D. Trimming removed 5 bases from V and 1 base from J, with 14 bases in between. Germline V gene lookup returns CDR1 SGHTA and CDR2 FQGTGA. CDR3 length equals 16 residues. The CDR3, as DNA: TGTGCCAGCAGCCCATTCGGCAAAGAGAACACCGGGGAGCTGTTTTTT. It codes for CASSPFGKENTGELFF. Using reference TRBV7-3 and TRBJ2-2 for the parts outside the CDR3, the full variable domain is GAGVSQTPSNKVTEKGKYVELRCDPISGHTALYWYRQSLGQGPEFLIYFQGTGAADDSGLPNDRFFAVRPEGSVSTLKIQRTERGDSAVYLCASSPFGKENTGELFFGEGSRLTVL.

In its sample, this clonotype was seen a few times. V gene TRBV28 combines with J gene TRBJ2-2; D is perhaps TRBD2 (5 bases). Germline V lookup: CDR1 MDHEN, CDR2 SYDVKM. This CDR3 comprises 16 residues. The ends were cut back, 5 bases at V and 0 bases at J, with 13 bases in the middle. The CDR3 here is CASSPSRGSNTGELFF. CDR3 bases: TGTGCCAGCAGTCCTTCCCGGGGTTCGAACACCGGGGAGCTGTTTTTT.

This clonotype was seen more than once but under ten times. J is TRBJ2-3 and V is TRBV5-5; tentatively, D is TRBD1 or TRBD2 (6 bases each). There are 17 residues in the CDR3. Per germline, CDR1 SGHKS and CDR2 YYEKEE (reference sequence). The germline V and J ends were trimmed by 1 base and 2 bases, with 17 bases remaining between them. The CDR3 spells CASSLSMRGQTTDTQYF. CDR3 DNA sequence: TGTGCCAGCAGCTTGAGTATGCGGGGACAAACCACAGATACGCAGTATTTT. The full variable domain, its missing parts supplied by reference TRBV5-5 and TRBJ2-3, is DAGVTQSPTHLIKTRGQQVTLRCSPISGHKSVSWYQQVLGQGPQFIFQYYEKEERGRGNFPDRFSARQFPNYSSELNVNALLLGDSALYLCASSLSMRGQTTDTQYFGPGTRLTVL.

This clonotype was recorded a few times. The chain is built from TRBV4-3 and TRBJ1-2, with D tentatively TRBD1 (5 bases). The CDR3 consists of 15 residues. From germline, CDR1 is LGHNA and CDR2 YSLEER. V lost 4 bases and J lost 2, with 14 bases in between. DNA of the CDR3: TGCGCCAGCAGCCCCTTAGACGGGGGAAACTATGGCTACACCTTC. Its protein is CASSPLDGGNYGYTF.

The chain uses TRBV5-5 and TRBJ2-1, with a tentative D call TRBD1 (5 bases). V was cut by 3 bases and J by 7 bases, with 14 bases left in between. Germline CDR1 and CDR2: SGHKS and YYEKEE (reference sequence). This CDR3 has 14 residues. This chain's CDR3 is CASSSPLQENEQFF. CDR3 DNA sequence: TGTGCCAGCAGCTCACCCCTACAGGAGAATGAGCAGTTCTTC.